Below, 25 T cell receptor beta chains from the same sample are listed, as sequenced in a study of T cells in Graves' hyperthyroidism and ophthalmopathy. Amplified TCR beta CDR3 regions came from RNA transcripts. Researchers ran a first-round RT-PCR on the TCR CDR3 using the HTBI primer set. TCRdb itself ran the multiplex PCR reads through MiXCR, one entry per CDR3 protein. The table has about half a million distinct CDR3 sequences, 20% to 25% seen once. The sequenced material came from blood. All receptors come from a woman in her 70s with Graves' ophthalmopathy.

This clonotype has at least ten counts. J is TRBJ2-1 and V is TRBV2; 9 positions agree with TRBD1. Trimming took 6 bases from V and 3 from J; bases not matched to a gene: 3. Per germline, CDR1 SNHLY and CDR2 FYNNEI. This CDR3 contains 14 residues. In nucleotides, the CDR3 is TGTGCCAGCAGCCGGGACAGGGACTACAATGAGCAGTTCTTC. Amino acids: CASSRDRDYNEQFF.

The rearrangement joins TRBV2 to TRBJ1-2, with no clear D. The CDR3 runs to 14 residues. The V end was cut by 4 bases, the J end by 8 bases, with 17 bases between. Looked up from germline, CDR1 is SNHLY and CDR2 is FYNNEI. The CDR3 loop reads CASSGDAASRGYTF. For the CDR3, the DNA is TGTGCCAGCAGTGGGGATGCGGCCTCGAGGGGCTACACCTTC.

This clonotype appeared a few times. The chain links TRBV7-8 to TRBJ2-5; the D gene is possibly TRBD2 (6 bases). V gave up 0 bases and J gave up 9 bases, with 17 bases separating them. The CDR3 is 15 amino acids. The germline V gene has CDR1 SGHVS and CDR2 FQNEAQ. The CDR3 DNA reads TGTGCCAGCAGCTTAGCATTGGGGACTGGGATGGCCCAGTACTTC. Translation gives CASSLALGTGMAQYF. The complete variable domain, with remaining parts taken from reference TRBV7-8 and TRBJ2-5, reads GAGVSQSPRYKVAKRGQDVALRCDPISGHVSLFWYQQALGQGPEFLTYFQNEAQLDKSGLPSDRFFAERPEGSVSTLKIQRTQQEDSAVYLCASSLALGTGMAQYFGPGTRLLVL.

V gene TRBV5-1 combines with J gene TRBJ1-3; unclear D gene. With 3 bases removed from V and 4 bases from J, the gap between germline ends came to 8 bases. The CDR3 is made up of 13 amino acids. From germline, CDR1 is SGHRS and CDR2 YFSETQ. The CDR3 spells CASSYQSGNTIYF. As DNA, the CDR3 is TGCGCCAGCAGCTATCAATCCGGAAACACCATATATTTT.

This clonotype has just one count. The rearrangement links TRBV4-2 to TRBJ1-3, with no clear D. This CDR3 has 16 amino acids. V was clipped by 4 bases and J by 0 bases, with 13 bases between them. The germline gives CDR1 LGHNA, CDR2 YNFKEQ. CDR3 region: CASSPPMGSSGNTIYF. The CDR3 DNA is TGTGCCAGCAGCCCCCCAATGGGAAGCTCTGGAAACACCATATATTTT.

This clonotype has ten or more counts. The gene calls are TRBV12-5 and TRBJ2-1; 11 bases line up with TRBD2. Losses at the gene ends were 3 bases for V and 5 bases for J; bases not matched to a gene: 12. The CDR3 has 18 amino acids. The germline V gene has CDR1 LGHNT and CDR2 FRNRAP. In DNA, the CDR3 is TGTGCTAGTGGTTTTGGGACAGCACTAGCGGGAGTGGACAATGAGCAGTTCTTC. It translates to CASGFGTALAGVDNEQFF.

The chain joins TRBV19 to TRBJ1-4; TRBD1 might be the D (5 bases). This CDR3 is built from 15 residues. Germline assignment: CDR1 LNHDA and CDR2 SQIVND (reference sequence). V was pared by 5 bases and J by 7 bases, with 17 bases between. Written as DNA, the CDR3 is TGTGCCAGTAGTGCCGACGGGACGTCAAGTGAAAAACTGTTTTTT. Translating it yields CASSADGTSSEKLFF.

This clonotype was picked up a small number of times. The chain links TRBV10-3 to TRBJ2-1, with D perhaps TRBD2 (6 bases). V shed 4 bases and J shed 4 bases, with 14 bases lying between them. The germline V gene has CDR1 ENHRY and CDR2 SYGVKD. The CDR3 loop spans 15 amino acids. The CDR3 coding sequence is TGTGCCATCAGTGCTCTAGCGAGTAAATACAATGAGCAGTTCTTC. Protein product: CAISALASKYNEQFF.

This clonotype appeared many times. The gene calls are TRBV28 and TRBJ2-3; D may be TRBD2 (6 bases). Trimming took off 4 bases at V and 5 bases at J, with 19 bases between the two ends. There are 16 residues in the CDR3. The germline V gene has CDR1 MDHEN and CDR2 SYDVKM. This CDR3 is CASSSLSLGGRDTQYF. DNA for the CDR3: TGTGCCAGCAGTTCCTTATCCCTTGGGGGGAGAGATACGCAGTATTTT. Full variable domain (remainder filled in from reference TRBV28 and TRBJ2-3): DVKVTQSSRYLVKRTGEKVFLECVQDMDHENMFWYRQDPGLGLRLIYFSYDVKMKEKGDIPEGYSVSREKKERFSLILESASTNQTSMYLCASSSLSLGGRDTQYFGPGTRLTVL.

Ten or more counts support this clonotype. This chain joins TRBV7-2 and TRBJ2-7; 8 nucleotides line up with TRBD1. Germline lookup yields CDR1 SGHTA and CDR2 FQGNSA. With V trimmed by 5 bases and J by 3 bases, 9 bases remained unmatched. The CDR3 is 15 amino acids. CDR3 amino acids: CASSLQTGANYEQYF. CDR3 coding DNA: TGTGCCAGCAGCCTCCAGACAGGGGCGAACTACGAGCAGTACTTC. Drawing the rest from reference TRBV7-2 and TRBJ2-7, the complete variable domain is GAGVSQSPSNKVTEKGKDVELRCDPISGHTALYWYRQSLGQGLEFLIYFQGNSAPDKSGLPSDRFSAERTGGSVSTLTIQRTQQEDSAVYLCASSLQTGANYEQYFGPGTRLTVT.

This clonotype occurred a few times. The chain links TRBV11-1 to TRBJ2-1, with 13 bases matching TRBD2. This CDR3 contains 16 residues. With 4 bases clipped from V and 3 bases from J, the junction kept 3 bases outside the gene matches. The germline V gene encodes CDR1 SGHAT and CDR2 FQDESV (reference sequence). CDR3 coding DNA: TGTGCCAGCAGCTCGACTAGCGGGAGGAGCTACAATGAGCAGTTCTTC. This gives the protein CASSSTSGRSYNEQFF.

This clonotype turned up a few times. This chain uses TRBV7-8 with TRBJ1-4; no reliable D call. CDR1 is SGHVS, CDR2 FQNEAQ, per germline. This CDR3 comprises 15 residues. The V and J ends lost 2 bases and 5 bases respectively, with 12 bases between them. For the CDR3, the DNA is TGTGCCAGCAGCTTATTAGTAGCACCAAATGAAAAACTGTTTTTT. Protein product: CASSLLVAPNEKLFF.

This clonotype was observed a few times. This chain links TRBV6-4 with TRBJ2-4, with 8 bases that match TRBD2. V was pared by 8 bases and J by 4 bases, with 10 bases of the junction left unmatched. CDR1 is MRHNA and CDR2 is SNTAGT in the germline V gene. The CDR3 covers 15 residues. The CDR3 loop is CASPLGASGKNIQYF. The CDR3 DNA is TGTGCCAGCCCCCTGGGCGCTAGCGGGAAAAACATTCAGTACTTC.

This chain joins TRBV10-3 and TRBJ2-7; the D is unclear. With 0 bases removed from V and 3 bases from J, the gap between germline ends came to 9 bases. This CDR3 is built from 14 residues. Germline CDR1 and CDR2: ENHRY and SYGVKD. The CDR3 DNA follows: TGTGCCATCAGTGAGTCTTCGACGATCTACGAGCAGTACTTC. Its protein product is CAISESSTIYEQYF.

This clonotype appeared once. The genes are TRBV5-1 and TRBJ2-7, with TRBD2 identical over 7 bases. Unmatched junction bases numbered 5, after V lost 0 bases and J lost 5 bases. CDR1 and CDR2 from the germline V gene are SGHRS and YFSETQ. The CDR3 has 14 residues. CDR3 in DNA: TGCGCCAGCAGCTTGGCTAGCGGATCCCACGAGCAGTACTTC. Translated, it gives CASSLASGSHEQYF.

This clonotype was picked up a small number of times. The V and J genes are TRBV6-1 and TRBJ2-3; D is uncertain. Trimming left V 6 bases short and J 7 bases short, with 17 bases between. The germline gives CDR1 MNHNS, CDR2 SASEGT. CDR3 length: 14 residues. The CDR3 sequence is CASRAHEATNTQYF. CDR3 DNA: TGTGCCAGCAGGGCCCACGAAGCGACGAATACGCAGTATTTT.

This clonotype has more than one count but fewer than ten. The V call is TRBV9, the J call TRBJ1-4; no firm D call. Between the trimmed V and J ends, which lost 0 bases and 8 bases, there was a span of 11 bases. Germline V gives CDR1 SGDLS, CDR2 YYNGEE. There are 14 residues in the CDR3. For the CDR3, the DNA is TGTGCCAGCAGCGTAGGGGGAGTGGAAGAAAAACTGTTTTTT. Protein sequence: CASSVGGVEEKLFF.

Many counts were recorded for this clonotype. The chain employs TRBV7-2 and TRBJ2-3, with 9 bases matching TRBD1. CDR1 and CDR2 (germline): SGHTA, FQGNSA. This CDR3 is built from 15 residues. The ends lost 5 bases at V and 4 bases at J; junction bases unmatched: 7. CDR3 bases: TGTGCCAGCAGCCACCGGGACAGGGTATCAGATACGCAGTATTTT. Translated: CASSHRDRVSDTQYF.

This chain connects TRBV30 to TRBJ1-2; D ambiguous. CDR1 is GTSNPN, CDR2 SVGIG, per germline (reference sequence). Trimming removed 4 bases from V and 0 bases from J, with 6 bases in between. The CDR3 totals 12 residues. CDR3: CAWTQTNYGYTF. DNA of the CDR3: TGTGCCTGGACGCAGACTAACTATGGCTACACCTTC.

This clonotype was seen more than once but under ten times. The chain uses TRBV6-1 and TRBJ1-2, with 7 bases fitting TRBD1. The V and J ends lost 6 bases and 4 bases, in that order; junction bases with no gene match: 8. The CDR3 is 14 residues long. Germline V gene sequence: CDR1 MNHNS, CDR2 SASEGT. This CDR3 is CASRQQGMGYGYTF. Here the CDR3 DNA reads TGTGCCAGCAGGCAACAGGGGATGGGCTATGGCTACACCTTC.

This chain joins TRBV10-3 and TRBJ1-1, with 8 bases aligning to TRBD1. The CDR3 runs 14 residues. The V gene's germline CDR1 is ENHRY and CDR2 SYGVKD. The V segment lost 6 bases and the J segment 3 bases; nucleotides outside the gene matches: 6. As DNA, the CDR3 is TGTGCCATCAGGACTCAGGGGGCACACACTGAAGCTTTCTTT. This sequence encodes CAIRTQGAHTEAFF.

This clonotype has just a few counts. The chain uses TRBV2 and TRBJ1-2, with D possibly TRBD1 on 5 matching bases. CDR3 length: 12 residues. Trimming pared 5 bases from V and 4 bases from J, leaving 8 bases between. The germline V gene has CDR1 SNHLY and CDR2 FYNNEI. CDR3 sequence: CASSYRSYGYTF. CDR3 DNA sequence: TGTGCCAGCAGTTACAGGTCCTATGGCTACACCTTC.

This clonotype showed up just a few times. The chain employs TRBV11-2 and TRBJ1-6; D unresolved. Trimming pared 2 bases from V and 5 bases from J, leaving 10 bases between. This CDR3 is built from 15 residues. Per the germline V gene, CDR1 is SGHAT and CDR2 is FQNNGV. This CDR3 reads CASSLFGRDNSPLHF. For the CDR3, the DNA is TGTGCCAGCAGCTTATTCGGCAGAGATAATTCACCCCTCCACTTT.

This clonotype was detected only a few times. The J gene is TRBJ1-1, the V gene TRBV7-2, with D possibly TRBD1 on 5 matching bases. The V and J ends lost 6 bases and 6 bases respectively, with 17 bases between them. The CDR3 loop spans 14 amino acids. The germline CDR1 and CDR2 sequences are SGHTA and FQGNSA. CDR3 nucleotide sequence: TGTGCCAGCAGTAAAAATCGGGTAGGGGCTGAAGCTTTCTTT. Its translation: CASSKNRVGAEAFF. Full variable domain (outside the CDR3, taken from reference TRBV7-2 and TRBJ1-1): GAGVSQSPSNKVTEKGKDVELRCDPISGHTALYWYRQSLGQGLEFLIYFQGNSAPDKSGLPSDRFSAERTGGSVSTLTIQRTQQEDSAVYLCASSKNRVGAEAFFGQGTRLTVV.

This clonotype has only a few counts. The chain links TRBV6-1 to TRBJ1-2; D may be TRBD1 (5 bases). Per germline, CDR1 MNHNS and CDR2 SASEGT. Trimming shortened V by 5 bases and J by 5 bases, and 12 bases separated the two germline ends. This CDR3 has 13 residues. In nucleotides, the CDR3 is TGTGCCAGCAGTTATCAGGGACTGTATGGCTACACCTTC. It encodes CASSYQGLYGYTF.